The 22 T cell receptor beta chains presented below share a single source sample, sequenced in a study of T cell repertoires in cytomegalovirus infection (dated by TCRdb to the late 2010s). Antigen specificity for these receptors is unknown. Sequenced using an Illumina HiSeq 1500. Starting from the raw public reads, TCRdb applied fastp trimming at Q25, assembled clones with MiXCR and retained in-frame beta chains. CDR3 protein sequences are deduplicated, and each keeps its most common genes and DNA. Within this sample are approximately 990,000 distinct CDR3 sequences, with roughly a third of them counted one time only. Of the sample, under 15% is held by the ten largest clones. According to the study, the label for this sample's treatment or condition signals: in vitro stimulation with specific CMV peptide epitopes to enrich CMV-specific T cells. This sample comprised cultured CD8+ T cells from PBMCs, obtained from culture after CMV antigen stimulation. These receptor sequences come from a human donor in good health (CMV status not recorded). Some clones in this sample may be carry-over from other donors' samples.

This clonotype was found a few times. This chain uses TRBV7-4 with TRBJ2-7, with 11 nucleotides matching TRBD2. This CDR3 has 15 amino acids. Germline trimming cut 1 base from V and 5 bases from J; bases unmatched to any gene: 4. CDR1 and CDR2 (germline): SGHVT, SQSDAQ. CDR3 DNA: TGTGCCAGCAGCTTAGTGACTAGCGGGGAAGACGAGCAGTACTTC. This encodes CASSLVTSGEDEQYF.

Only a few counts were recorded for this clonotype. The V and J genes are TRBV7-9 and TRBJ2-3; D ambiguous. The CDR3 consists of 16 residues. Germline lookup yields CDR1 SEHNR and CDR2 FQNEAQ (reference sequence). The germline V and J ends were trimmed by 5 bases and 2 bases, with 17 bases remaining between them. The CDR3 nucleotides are TGTGCCAGCAGCCCCCCCTCCCGCAGAAACACAGATACGCAGTATTTT. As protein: CASSPPSRRNTDTQYF.

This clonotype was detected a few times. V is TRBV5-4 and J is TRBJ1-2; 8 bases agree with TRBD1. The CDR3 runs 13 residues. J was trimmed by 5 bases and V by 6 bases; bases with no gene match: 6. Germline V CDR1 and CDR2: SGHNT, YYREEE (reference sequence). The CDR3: CASKDRAGYGYTF. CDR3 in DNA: TGTGCCAGCAAGGACAGGGCCGGGTATGGCTACACCTTC.

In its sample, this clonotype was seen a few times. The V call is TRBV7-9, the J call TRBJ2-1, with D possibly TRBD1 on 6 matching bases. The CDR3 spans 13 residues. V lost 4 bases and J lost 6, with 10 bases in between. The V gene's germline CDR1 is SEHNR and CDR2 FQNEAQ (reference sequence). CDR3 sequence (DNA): TGTGCCAGCAGCTCGGACAGCTCCAATGAGCAGTTCTTC. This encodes CASSSDSSNEQFF.

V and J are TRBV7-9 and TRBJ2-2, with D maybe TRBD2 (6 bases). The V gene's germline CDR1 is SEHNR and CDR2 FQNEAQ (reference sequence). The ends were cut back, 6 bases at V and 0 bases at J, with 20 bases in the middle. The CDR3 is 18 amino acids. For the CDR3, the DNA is TGTGCCAGCAGATTCCCTGGAGGGCCGATCGCGAACACCGGGGAGCTGTTTTTT. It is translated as CASRFPGGPIANTGELFF.

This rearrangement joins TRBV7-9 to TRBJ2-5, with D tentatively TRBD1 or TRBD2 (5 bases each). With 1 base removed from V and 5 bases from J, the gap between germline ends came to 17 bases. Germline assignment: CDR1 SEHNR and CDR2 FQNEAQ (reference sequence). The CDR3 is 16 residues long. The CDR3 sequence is CASSLGPRGDRETQYF. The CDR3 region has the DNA TGTGCCAGCAGCTTAGGACCCAGAGGGGATCGGGAGACCCAGTACTTC.

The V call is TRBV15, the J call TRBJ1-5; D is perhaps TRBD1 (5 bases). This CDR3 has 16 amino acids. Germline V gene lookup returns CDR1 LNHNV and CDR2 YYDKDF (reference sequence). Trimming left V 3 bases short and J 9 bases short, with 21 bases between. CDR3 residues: CATSRPQTREDRPQHF. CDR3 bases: TGTGCCACCAGCAGGCCCCAGACCAGGGAGGACCGGCCCCAGCATTTT.

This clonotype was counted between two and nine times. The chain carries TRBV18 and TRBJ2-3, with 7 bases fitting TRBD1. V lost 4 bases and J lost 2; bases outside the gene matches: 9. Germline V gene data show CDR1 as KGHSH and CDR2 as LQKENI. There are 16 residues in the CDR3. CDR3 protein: CASSLQGKGATDTQYF. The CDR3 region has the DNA TGTGCCAGCTCACTCCAGGGCAAGGGGGCCACAGATACGCAGTATTTT.

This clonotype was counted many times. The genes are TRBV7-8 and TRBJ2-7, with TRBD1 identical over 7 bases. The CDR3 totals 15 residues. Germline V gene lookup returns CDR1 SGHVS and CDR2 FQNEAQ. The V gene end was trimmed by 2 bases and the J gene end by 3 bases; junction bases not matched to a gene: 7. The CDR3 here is CASSLTPGTVYEQYF. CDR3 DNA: TGTGCCAGCAGCTTAACACCCGGGACAGTCTACGAGCAGTACTTC.

The CDR3 DNA reads as TGTGCCAGCAGTTACTCGGCCAGCTACACCGGGGAGCTGTTTTTT. The encoded protein is CASSYSASYTGELFF. The rearrangement joins TRBV6-5 to TRBJ2-2; D not resolved. The CDR3 sequence is 15 residues long. The V end was cut by 0 bases, the J end by 3 bases, with 8 bases between. Germline V gene sequence: CDR1 MNHEY, CDR2 SVGAGI.

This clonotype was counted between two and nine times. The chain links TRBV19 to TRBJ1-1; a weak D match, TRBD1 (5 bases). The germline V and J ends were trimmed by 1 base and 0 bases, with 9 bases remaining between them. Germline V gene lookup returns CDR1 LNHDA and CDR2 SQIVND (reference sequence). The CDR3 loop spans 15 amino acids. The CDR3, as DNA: TGTGCCAGTAGTATAGGGGACTTACTGAACACTGAAGCTTTCTTT. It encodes CASSIGDLLNTEAFF.

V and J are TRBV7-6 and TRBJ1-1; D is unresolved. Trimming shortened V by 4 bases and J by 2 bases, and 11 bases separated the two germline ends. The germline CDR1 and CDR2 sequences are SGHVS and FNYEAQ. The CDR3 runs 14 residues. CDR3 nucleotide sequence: TGTGCCAGCAGCTCAGATGTTCAAAACACTGAAGCTTTCTTT. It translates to CASSSDVQNTEAFF.

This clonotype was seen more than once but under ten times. DNA for the CDR3: TGTGCCAGCAGCTTAGTCGGCAAAACCCAGGTCGATGAGCAGTTCTTC. It codes for CASSLVGKTQVDEQFF. The chain joins TRBV7-9 to TRBJ2-1; no definite D call. The CDR3 extends over 16 amino acids. The germline V gene has CDR1 SEHNR and CDR2 FQNEAQ (reference sequence). Trimming took off 1 base at V and 8 bases at J, with 18 bases between the two ends.

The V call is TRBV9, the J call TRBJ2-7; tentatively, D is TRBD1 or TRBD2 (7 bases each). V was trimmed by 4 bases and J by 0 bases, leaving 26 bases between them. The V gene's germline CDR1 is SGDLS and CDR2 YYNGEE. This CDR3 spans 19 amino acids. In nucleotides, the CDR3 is TGTGCCAGCAGCAACTACTACCCAGGGGGGGTAAGAAGCTCCTACGAGCAGTACTTC. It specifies CASSNYYPGGVRSSYEQYF.

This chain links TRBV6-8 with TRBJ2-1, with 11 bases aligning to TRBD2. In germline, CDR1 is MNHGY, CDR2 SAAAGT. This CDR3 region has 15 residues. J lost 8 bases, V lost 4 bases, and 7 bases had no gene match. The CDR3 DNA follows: TGTGCCAGCAGTTCCCTTAGCGGGGGGGCTGATGAGCAGTTCTTC. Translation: CASSSLSGGADEQFF.

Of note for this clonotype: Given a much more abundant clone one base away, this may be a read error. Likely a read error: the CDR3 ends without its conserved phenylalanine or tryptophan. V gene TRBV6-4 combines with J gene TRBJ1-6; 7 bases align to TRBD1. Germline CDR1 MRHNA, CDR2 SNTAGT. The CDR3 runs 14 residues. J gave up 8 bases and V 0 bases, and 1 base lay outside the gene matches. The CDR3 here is CASSDSGQHSPLHS. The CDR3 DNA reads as TGTGCCAGCAGTGACTCGGGACAGCATTCACCCCTCCACTCT.

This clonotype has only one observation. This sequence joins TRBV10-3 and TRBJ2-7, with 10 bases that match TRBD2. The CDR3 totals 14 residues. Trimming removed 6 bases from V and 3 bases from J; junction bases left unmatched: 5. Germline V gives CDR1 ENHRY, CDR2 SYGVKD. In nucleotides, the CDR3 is TGTGCCATCAGCGCCGGGACTAGCGACTACGAGCAGTACTTC. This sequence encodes CAISAGTSDYEQYF.

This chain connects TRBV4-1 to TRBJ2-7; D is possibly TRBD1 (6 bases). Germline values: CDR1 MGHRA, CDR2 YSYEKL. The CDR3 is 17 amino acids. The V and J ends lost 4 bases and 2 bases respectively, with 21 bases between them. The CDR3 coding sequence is TGCGCCAGCAGCCCACACCGCTTCTCAGGGGAAACCTACGAGCAGTACTTC. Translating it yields CASSPHRFSGETYEQYF.

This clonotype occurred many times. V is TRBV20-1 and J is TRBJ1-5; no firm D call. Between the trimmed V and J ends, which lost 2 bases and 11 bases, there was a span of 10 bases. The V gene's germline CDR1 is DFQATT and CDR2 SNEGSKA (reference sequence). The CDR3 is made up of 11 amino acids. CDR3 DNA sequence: TGCAGTGCTAGATCAGCTGAGGCCCAGCATTTT. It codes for CSARSAEAQHF.

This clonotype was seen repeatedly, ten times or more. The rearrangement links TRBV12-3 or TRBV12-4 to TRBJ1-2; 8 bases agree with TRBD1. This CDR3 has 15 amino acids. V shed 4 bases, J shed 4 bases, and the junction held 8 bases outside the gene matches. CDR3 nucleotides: TGTGCCAGCAGTTCCCCCCGGACAGGGACCTATGGCTACACCTTC. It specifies CASSSPRTGTYGYTF.

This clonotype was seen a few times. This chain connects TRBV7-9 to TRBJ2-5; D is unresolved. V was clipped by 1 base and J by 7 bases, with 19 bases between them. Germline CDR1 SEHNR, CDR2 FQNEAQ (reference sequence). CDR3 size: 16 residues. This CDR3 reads CASSLGFKGPLMTQYF. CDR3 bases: TGTGCCAGCAGCTTAGGCTTCAAGGGTCCGTTGATGACCCAGTACTTC.

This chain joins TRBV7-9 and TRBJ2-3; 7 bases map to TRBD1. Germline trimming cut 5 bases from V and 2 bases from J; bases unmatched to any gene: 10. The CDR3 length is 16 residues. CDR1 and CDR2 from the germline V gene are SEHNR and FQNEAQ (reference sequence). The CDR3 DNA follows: TGTGCCAGCAGCCCTGGTAGTGGACAGGACACAGATACGCAGTATTTT. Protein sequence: CASSPGSGQDTDTQYF.